A single TCR beta chain is shown here with its context. How the authors handled the data: Researchers report that nucleated cell counts were estimated from reference gene primer amplification. Profiling relied on immunoSEQ multiplex PCR, and the TCRdb table lists in-frame clones only, not all of them. For V, J and clone size, that table is used; D and trimming come from the DNA. The table has just under 350,000 clones, 85% to 90% seen once; the top ten hold about 7%. The data stem from a study of blood T cell repertoires in COVID-19. Study-level background: The United States, Italy and Spain supplied acute and convalescent COVID-19 samples. The cDNA or gDNA used as material had been derived from T cells, B-cell-depleted T cells, or PBMCs.

The CDR3 consists of 11 residues. V lost 6 bases, J lost 11 bases, and 5 bases stayed unmatched. The germline gives CDR1 LNHDA, CDR2 SQIVND (reference sequence). Seattle patients were enrolled while actively infected and followed longitudinally. J is TRBJ1-1 and V is TRBV19; 8 bases align to TRBD1. The clonotype originates from a woman between 65 and 79 years old with COVID-19, enrolled during active disease. The sample was peripheral blood. In DNA form, the CDR3 reads TGTGCCAGTAGGGTGAGGGACAGGGCTTTCTTT. Translated: CASRVRDRAFF. Based on the CDR3 plus reference TRBV19 and TRBJ1-1, the full variable domain is DGGITQSPKYLFRKEGQNVTLSCEQNLNHDAMYWYRQDPGQGLRLIYYSQIVNDFQKGDIAEGYSVSREKKESFPLTVTSAQKNPTAFYLCASRVRDRAFFGQGTRLTVV.